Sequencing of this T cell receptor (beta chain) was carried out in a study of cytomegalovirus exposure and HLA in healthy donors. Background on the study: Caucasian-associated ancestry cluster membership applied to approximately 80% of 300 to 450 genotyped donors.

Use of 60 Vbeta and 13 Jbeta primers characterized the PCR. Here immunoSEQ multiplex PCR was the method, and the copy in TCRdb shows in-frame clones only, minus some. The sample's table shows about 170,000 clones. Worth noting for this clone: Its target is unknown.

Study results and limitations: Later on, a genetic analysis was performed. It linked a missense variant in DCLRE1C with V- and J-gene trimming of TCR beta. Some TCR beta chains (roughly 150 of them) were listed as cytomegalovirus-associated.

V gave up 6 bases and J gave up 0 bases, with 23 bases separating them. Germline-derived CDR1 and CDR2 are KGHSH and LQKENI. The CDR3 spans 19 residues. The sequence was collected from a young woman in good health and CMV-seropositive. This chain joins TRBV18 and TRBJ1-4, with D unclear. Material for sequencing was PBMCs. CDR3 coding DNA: TGTGCCAGCTCCCTCTCACCACCCGGGGATCTTTCAACTAATGAAAAACTGTTTTTT. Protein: CASSLSPPGDLSTNEKLFF.